This T cell receptor beta chain was sequenced in a study of T cells in Graves' hyperthyroidism and ophthalmopathy. Exclusion of a patient resulted from uncontrolled infection, other autoimmune disease, pregnancy or lactation. The CDR3 length is 13 residues. V was clipped by 3 bases and J by 8 bases, with 10 bases between them. This clonotype occurred many times. Authors of the study amplified TCR beta CDR3 regions from RNA transcripts. RT-PCR in the first round (using the HTBI primer set) targeted the TCR CDR3. In TCRdb, the multiplex PCR reads were re-called with MiXCR into one record per CDR3 protein. The sample lists 300,000 to 400,000 distinct CDR3 sequences; around 14% were seen once.

The clonotype was recovered from a woman in her late teens or twenties with Graves' hyperthyroidism. This chain links TRBV12-3 or TRBV12-4 with TRBJ1-4; D is undetermined. Sequencing used blood. The CDR3 nucleotides are TGTGCCAGCAGTTTGGGCACCCACGAAAAACTGTTTTTT. It is translated as CASSLGTHEKLFF.